The clone carrying this T cell receptor (beta chain) was found many times. Antigen unknown. The data belong to a study of T-cell reconstitution after alpha-beta-depleted transplantation in children. Findings and limits, study-wide: Reportedly, alpha-beta T cells present about two months post-transplant originated from several hundred expanded clones of graft origin.

A TCRbeta library incorporating unique molecular identifiers was prepared. TCRdb reprocessed the PCR reads via MiXCR and lists one record per CDR3 protein. The data contain 670,000 or so distinct CDR3 sequences, about 12% of them singletons. Trimming pared 6 bases from V and 4 bases from J, leaving 9 bases between. The CDR3 runs to 12 residues. The sequence derives from a girl aged 2 to 10 with congenital amegakaryocytic thrombocytopenia, due to receive a stem cell transplant. The chain links TRBV12-3 or TRBV12-4 to TRBJ1-2, with no clear D. The specimen was PBMCs, collected before TCRalphabeta/CD19-depleted stem cell transplant. The CDR3: CASSGRLYGYTF. The CDR3 DNA is TGTGCCAGCAGCGGACGGCTCTATGGCTACACCTTC.